This T cell receptor (beta chain) came from a study of T-cell memory formation after mild COVID-19. For this clonotype: Its specificity is not known.

Study-wide results and caveats: Chiefly within CM and EM were the contracting CD4+ clones; CD8+ ones were within EMRA.

TCRdb recomputed calls from the 5' RACE reads with MiXCR, one row per CDR3 protein. This table has under 700,000 distinct CDR3 sequences, about a fifth appearing once. V shed 4 bases and J 1 base; nucleotides not matched to a gene: 2. The CDR3 totals 14 residues. The germline V gene encodes CDR1 ENHRY and CDR2 SYGVKD. The sample consisted of PBMCs or a T cell subset sorted from them (not recorded which). The receptor was derived from an adult woman who had mild COVID-19 (a few samples of this study predate the infection). Cell type and time point are not known. V usage is TRBV10-3 and J usage is TRBJ2-3, with 7 bases matching TRBD1. The CDR3 reads CAISGTGGTDTQYF. The CDR3 DNA reads as TGTGCCATCAGTGGGACAGGCGGCACAGATACGCAGTATTTT.